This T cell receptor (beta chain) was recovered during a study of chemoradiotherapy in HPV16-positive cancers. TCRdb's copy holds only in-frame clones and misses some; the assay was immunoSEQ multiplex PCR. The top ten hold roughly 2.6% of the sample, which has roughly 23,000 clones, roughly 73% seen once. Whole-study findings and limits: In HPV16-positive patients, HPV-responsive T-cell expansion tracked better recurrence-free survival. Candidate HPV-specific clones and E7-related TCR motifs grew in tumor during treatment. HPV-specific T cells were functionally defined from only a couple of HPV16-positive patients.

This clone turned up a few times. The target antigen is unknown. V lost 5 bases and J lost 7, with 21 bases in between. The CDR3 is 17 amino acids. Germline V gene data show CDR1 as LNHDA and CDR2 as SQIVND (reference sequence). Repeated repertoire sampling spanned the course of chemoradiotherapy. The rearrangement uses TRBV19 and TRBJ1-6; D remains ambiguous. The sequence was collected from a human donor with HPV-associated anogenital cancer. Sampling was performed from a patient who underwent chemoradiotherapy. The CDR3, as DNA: TGTGCCAGTAGTTCCTCCCGCCCGAAACGGGCAAATTCACCCCTCCACTTT. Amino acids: CASSSSRPKRANSPLHF.